This TCR beta chain stems from a study of T cells of healthy individuals. Germline V gives CDR1 MDHEN, CDR2 SYDVKM. The CDR3 consists of 17 residues. V was cut by 6 bases and J by 3 bases, with 21 bases left in between. Each CDR3 protein is one row after TCRdb ran MiXCR on the 5' RACE reads. In the table there are some 100,000 distinct CDR3 sequences, roughly 15% of which are singletons. The rearrangement joins TRBV28 to TRBJ2-4; TRBD2 is a possible D gene (7 bases). The sequence was collected from a human donor in good health. CDR3 DNA sequence: TGTGCCAGCAGCTCCCCGGAGGGGGGGGTAGGCAAAAACATTCAGTACTTC. It yields the protein CASSSPEGGVGKNIQYF.